This TCR beta chain appears in the sequencing data of a study of molecular identifiers for immune sequencing clone quantification (dated by TCRdb to the late 2010s). Regarding the study in general: For a replicate experiment, RNA from about 21,000 or 97,000 naive CD8 T cells was divided into five aliquots, of which four were sequenced. The study was a methods study using CD8 T cells to benchmark molecular-identifier clustering-based TCR repertoire sequencing (MIDCIRS) and TCR RNA copy counting. What the work shows at the level of the full study, not this receptor alone: A single cell's worth of spiked-in Jurkat TCR RNA was reported detectable even among one million naive CD8 T cells. Modeling estimated about 3 recovered TCR RNA copies per cell, compared with about 10 by digital PCR, which implies approximately 30% capture efficiency. When barcode sub-clustering was omitted, TCR diversity was inflated by chimeric consensus sequences, with chimeras reaching as high as 47%. Spiked-in Jurkat TCR RNA (10 copies' worth), which is not part of the donor repertoire, was contained in the naive libraries. The sizes of highly expanded clones could end up underestimated when identical TCR molecules share a barcode. In CMV-specific effector cells, clones with more than 20 RNA copies accounted for over 97% of molecules, whereas in naive cells such clones accounted for under 1%.

The library was made by PCR. TCRdb lists the instrument as NextSeq 500. Bulk TCR libraries were prepared as previously described, using TCR primers listed in Table S5. The Qiagen AllPrep DNA/RNA kit was used to purify total RNA. Before analysis, reads from multiple sequencing runs of the same library were pooled. The authors' pipeline ran thus. Only reads with exact TCR constant sequence were kept, trimmed to 150 nt, and grouped by their 12-nt molecular barcodes. Reads within each barcode group were sub-clustered using a 15% Levenshtein threshold, and quality-weighted consensus sequences were constructed for each RNA molecule. Non-functional sequences were filtered out, along with any lower-count sequence sitting one edit away from another sequence. On the basis of fitting two negative binomial distributions, barcode sub-clusters with fewer than 20% of the maximum read count were discarded. The raw public reads went through TCRdb reprocessing: fastp at Q25, MiXCR clone calling, in-frame beta chains kept. Rows matching on CDR3 protein sequence are summarized as one entry with the most common DNA and genes. TCRdb, rather than the study authors, made the V and J calls. For this sample there are about 510,000 distinct CDR3 sequences; around 23% appear just once. The top ten clones comprise 0.76% of the sample.

CDR1 and CDR2 are read off the germline V gene as MDHEN and SYDVKM. Reading from cysteine to phenylalanine, the CDR3 counts 13 amino acids. Of the read, only the CDR3 DNA is kept; its 39 bases are in frame from base 1. V and J are trimmed by 5 bases and 1 base, and the gene matches miss 2 bases of the junction. Naive CD8 T cell libraries were made from around 18,000 to 910,000 sorted cells using 10%, 30% or 50% of purified RNA. Naive CD8 T cells, defined as CD8+CD4-CCR7+CD45RA+, were FACS-sorted into RLT Plus buffer on a BD FACSAria II. To test detection sensitivity, Jurkat RNA equal to some 11 TCR copies was added to samples of roughly 17,000-1,100,000 naive CD8 T cells. CD8 T cells were enriched using RosetteSep CD8+ T Cell Enrichment Cocktail and Ficoll-Paque, and the enriched cells then underwent ACK red cell lysis. This clonotype was detected ten times or more. Its antigen is still unknown. No much larger clonotype is one base removed from it; base qualities were not supplied.

This receptor chain uses TRBV28 and TRBJ2-7, with 7 junctional bases fitting TRBD2. The source of this sequence is a human donor in good health. Some libraries in this study had Jurkat cell RNA spiked in. The sequencing input was naive CD8+ T cells from blood, with Jurkat cell RNA spiked in. Sample cell subset or site, as interpreted from the label and publication: FACS-sorted CD8+CD4-CCR7+CD45RA+ naive T cells. The bases are TGTGCCAGCAGTCGCGGGGGATCCTACGAGCAGTACTTC. It translates to CASSRGGSYEQYF. The full variable domain, completed from the reference TRBV28 and TRBJ2-7 proteins outside the CDR3, reads DVKVTQSSRYLVKRTGEKVFLECVQDMDHENMFWYRQDPGLGLRLIYFSYDVKMKEKGDIPEGYSVSREKKERFSLILESASTNQTSMYLCASSRGGSYEQYFGPGTRLTVT.